This entry lists 25 T cell receptor beta chains sequenced from one sample in a study of blood T cells in healthy people across ages. For the second PCR, which ran for about 6 to 11 cycles, a sample-barcoded 5' primer and a J-beta primer mix were used. TCRdb analysed the 5' RACE reads with MiXCR anew, one entry per CDR3 protein. This repertoire shows roughly 1.6 million distinct CDR3 sequences, roughly a third found once; its top ten account for 11%. Material for sequencing was blood. These receptors were obtained from a young woman in good health.

This clonotype was observed at least ten times. The rearrangement joins TRBV10-3 to TRBJ1-2; D perhaps matches TRBD1 (5 bases). Germline-derived CDR1 and CDR2 are ENHRY and SYGVKD. The CDR3 is 13 amino acids. V shed 4 bases and J shed 6 bases, with 12 bases lying between them. CDR3 loop: CAISAGTLDGYTF. For the CDR3, the DNA is TGTGCCATCAGTGCCGGGACGTTGGATGGCTACACCTTC.

This clonotype was counted only a few times. This chain links TRBV11-1 with TRBJ2-1; perhaps TRBD1 as D (6 bases). Trimming left V 0 bases short and J 7 bases short, with 22 bases between. The CDR3 extends over 18 amino acids. Germline values: CDR1 SGHAT, CDR2 FQDESV (reference sequence). CDR3 DNA sequence: TGTGCCAGCAGCTTAGCACAGGGTTTAGGACACCGGTCGAATGAGCAGTTCTTC. Translation: CASSLAQGLGHRSNEQFF.

Many counts were recorded for this clonotype. The chain carries TRBV12-3 or TRBV12-4 and TRBJ2-1; D gene ambiguous. V lost 6 bases, J lost 9 bases, and 9 bases lay in between. This CDR3 is built from 11 residues. The CDR3 nucleotides read TGTGCCAGCAGCCCCTCTGGTGAGCAGTTCTTC. As protein: CASSPSGEQFF.

V is TRBV12-3 or TRBV12-4 and J is TRBJ2-3; 12 nucleotides align to TRBD2. J was trimmed by 6 bases and V by 3 bases; bases with no gene match: 7. CDR3 length: 16 amino acids. Here the CDR3 reads CASSFSSGGAGDTQYF. The CDR3 coding sequence is TGTGCCAGCAGTTTTTCTAGCGGGGGGGCTGGGGATACGCAGTATTTT.

The rearrangement joins TRBV7-8 to TRBJ2-3; possible D gene TRBD2, 6 bases. Germline V CDR1 and CDR2: SGHVS, FQNEAQ. V lost 6 bases, J lost 6 bases, and 22 bases lay in between. The CDR3 is 16 amino acids. Here the CDR3 reads CASRPRRGSQRDTQYF. The CDR3 region has the DNA TGTGCCAGCAGGCCCCGGAGGGGCTCGCAACGGGATACGCAGTATTTT.

This clonotype was counted only a few times. This sequence joins TRBV27 and TRBJ2-1; D possibly matches TRBD1 or TRBD2 (6 bases each). The germline gives CDR1 MNHEY, CDR2 SMNVEV (reference sequence). The CDR3 contains 15 residues. The V end lost 6 bases, the J end lost 4 bases, and 16 bases lay between the germline ends. The CDR3 nucleotides are TGTGCCAGCAGCCCACGGGGGCGCGGTTACAATGAGCAGTTCTTC. It encodes CASSPRGRGYNEQFF.

The CDR3 sequence is CSARARTNSYEQYF. CDR3 nucleotides: TGCAGTGCTAGGGCCCGGACTAACTCCTACGAGCAGTACTTC. This chain joins TRBV20-1 and TRBJ2-7, with a tentative D call TRBD2 (6 bases). CDR1 is DFQATT, CDR2 SNEGSKA, per germline (reference sequence). CDR3 length: 14 residues. V was shortened by 3 bases and J by 0 bases, with 12 bases between the two germline ends.

The chain combines TRBV12-3 or TRBV12-4 with TRBJ2-7; no clear D. The CDR3 is made up of 14 amino acids. Trimming cost V 5 bases and J 0 bases, with 11 bases left between them. CDR3: CASSGIRSSYEQYF. The CDR3 DNA is TGTGCCAGCAGTGGGATCCGGAGCTCCTACGAGCAGTACTTC.

In its sample, this clonotype was seen many times. The chain couples TRBV29-1 to TRBJ2-5; weak D call: TRBD1 (6 bases). V was cut by 5 bases and J by 7 bases, with 14 bases left in between. Per germline, CDR1 SQVTM and CDR2 ANQGSEA. The CDR3 runs 12 residues. The CDR3 coding sequence is TGCAGCGTTTACAGGGAATTTGGGACCCAGTACTTC. Its translation is CSVYREFGTQYF.

In its sample, this clonotype was seen a few times. V usage is TRBV20-1 and J usage is TRBJ2-1; 8 nucleotides line up with TRBD2. V dropped 4 bases and J dropped 2; count of bases not matched to a gene: 7. Per the germline V gene, CDR1 is DFQATT and CDR2 is SNEGSKA (reference sequence). CDR3 length equals 15 residues. CDR3 protein: CSATPGGGPYNEQFF. The CDR3 coding sequence is TGCAGTGCTACCCCTGGCGGGGGGCCCTACAATGAGCAGTTCTTC.

The chain combines TRBV5-6 with TRBJ2-7; possibly TRBD2 for D (6 bases). The V gene lost 0 bases and the J gene lost 2 bases, with 15 bases spanning the gap. This CDR3 spans 16 amino acids. CDR1 and CDR2 from the germline V gene are SGHDT and YYEEEE. Here the CDR3 reads CASSLGTGGRTYEQYF. Here the CDR3 DNA reads TGTGCCAGCAGCTTGGGGACTGGGGGGAGGACCTACGAGCAGTACTTC.

The chain combines TRBV5-6 with TRBJ1-2, with TRBD1 matching 8 bases. CDR3 length: 14 amino acids. V lost 3 bases to trimming and J lost 13 bases; unmatched junction nucleotides: 14. CDR1 is SGHDT, CDR2 YYEEEE, per germline. The CDR3 here is CASSSYRTGLAGTF. CDR3 DNA sequence: TGTGCCAGCAGCTCCTATAGGACAGGGCTGGCAGGCACCTTC.

This clonotype was seen repeatedly, ten times or more. The CDR3 bases are TGTGCCAGCAGCCAAGATTTGGGGGTCTACGAGCAGTACTTC. It specifies CASSQDLGVYEQYF. This chain links TRBV4-2 with TRBJ2-7; possibly TRBD1 or TRBD2 for D (5 bases each). Between the trimmed V and J ends, which lost 0 bases and 3 bases, there was a span of 9 bases. From germline, CDR1 is LGHNA and CDR2 YNFKEQ. CDR3 length: 14 residues.

The chain combines TRBV20-1 with TRBJ1-5; D perhaps matches TRBD1 (6 bases). The CDR3 extends over 13 amino acids. Germline V gene sequence: CDR1 DFQATT, CDR2 SNEGSKA (reference sequence). V lost 0 bases and J lost 7, with 10 bases in between. CDR3 protein: CSAREDRGQPQHF. In DNA, the CDR3 is TGCAGTGCTAGAGAGGACAGAGGACAGCCCCAGCATTTT.

This chain connects TRBV29-1 to TRBJ2-1; a possible D gene is TRBD1 (5 bases). The CDR3 has 14 amino acids. The V end was cut by 0 bases, the J end by 7 bases, with 13 bases between. Germline CDR1 is SQVTM and CDR2 is ANQGSEA. The CDR3 DNA reads TGCAGCGTTGAAGACAGGGTACTATCAAATGAGCAGTTCTTC. Its protein is CSVEDRVLSNEQFF.

This clonotype turned up a few times. V and J are TRBV7-8 and TRBJ2-1; 9 bases match TRBD2. V was clipped by 2 bases and J by 1 base; unmatched bases: 3. Germline V gene lookup returns CDR1 SGHVS and CDR2 FQNEAQ. The CDR3 loop spans 16 amino acids. CDR3 bases: TGTGCCAGCAGCTTATACGCGGGGGGGTCCTACAATGAGCAGTTCTTC. Translated, it gives CASSLYAGGSYNEQFF.

V is TRBV19 and J is TRBJ2-7; D may be TRBD1 or TRBD2 (6 bases each). V lost 8 bases and J 5 bases, leaving 13 bases between the germline ends. Germline values: CDR1 LNHDA, CDR2 SQIVND (reference sequence). The CDR3 has 12 residues. CDR3 bases: TGTGCCAGTTCGGGGGCAACCCACGAGCAGTACTTC. Its translation is CASSGATHEQYF.

The J gene is TRBJ1-4, the V gene TRBV4-1; D not resolved. Germline CDR1 is MGHRA and CDR2 is YSYEKL. Trimming stripped 0 bases from V and 10 bases from J, with 15 bases between. The CDR3 consists of 15 residues. The CDR3 spells CASSQEGILLGKLFF. The CDR3 coding sequence is TGCGCCAGCAGCCAAGAGGGAATACTATTGGGAAAACTGTTTTTT.

Turning to this clonotype: Sequence at one end of the junction differs from germline and may be a read error. The gene calls are TRBV11-2 and TRBJ1-1; D call uncertain. The CDR3 is 12 amino acids. Germline V lookup: CDR1 SGHAT, CDR2 FQNNGV. The CDR3, as DNA: TGTACCAGCCCCGATATGAACACTGAAGCCTTCTTT. Encoded protein: CTSPDMNTEAFF.

The gene calls are TRBV10-3 and TRBJ1-2; D may be TRBD1 (5 bases). Germline CDR1 and CDR2: ENHRY and SYGVKD. CDR3 length: 15 residues. Trimming cost V 4 bases and J 3 bases, with 15 bases left between them. CDR3 nucleotides: TGTGCCATCAGTGTACTTTCCGGGGCGGACTATGGCTACACCTTC. It codes for CAISVLSGADYGYTF.

This sequence joins TRBV12-3 or TRBV12-4 and TRBJ2-7; 7 bases map to TRBD1. Unmatched junction bases numbered 12, after V lost 5 bases and J lost 5 bases. This CDR3 spans 15 amino acids. The CDR3 protein is CASSEWGQISNEQYF. The CDR3 DNA follows: TGTGCCAGCAGTGAGTGGGGACAGATCTCTAACGAGCAGTACTTC.

The sample holds a few counts of this clonotype. The junction does not match germline at one end; this may be a read error. This chain uses TRBV7-2 with TRBJ2-3; D possibly corresponds to TRBD1 (5 bases). The length of the CDR3 is 15 residues. In germline, CDR1 is SGHTA, CDR2 FQGNSA. For the CDR3, the DNA is TGTGCCAGCACTCTCCAGTCGGTTAGCACAGGTACGCAGTATTTT. Protein product: CASTLQSVSTGTQYF.

The chain couples TRBV20-1 to TRBJ2-1, with TRBD2 matching 7 bases. The V and J ends lost 0 bases and 1 base, in that order; junction bases with no gene match: 12. Germline V gene data show CDR1 as DFQATT and CDR2 as SNEGSKA (reference sequence). CDR3 length: 18 amino acids. CDR3 protein: CSARDKFGAGASYNEQFF. DNA for the CDR3: TGCAGTGCTAGAGACAAGTTTGGTGCGGGAGCATCCTACAATGAGCAGTTCTTC.

In its sample, this clonotype was seen many times. This chain connects TRBV4-1 to TRBJ2-1, with D unresolved. Trimming cost V 3 bases and J 6 bases, with 6 bases left between them. The CDR3 runs 12 residues. Germline V lookup: CDR1 MGHRA, CDR2 YSYEKL. The CDR3 coding sequence is TGCGCCAGCAGCCAGATATTCAATGAGCAGTTCTTC. It codes for CASSQIFNEQFF.

This clonotype was recorded at least ten times. At one end, the junction sequence differs from germline, possibly due to a read error. The rearrangement links TRBV7-9 to TRBJ2-7; weak D call: TRBD2 (5 bases). The CDR3 spans 14 residues. Looked up from germline, CDR1 is SEHNR and CDR2 is FQNEAQ (reference sequence). CDR3 in DNA: TGCGCCAGCAGCCTGGCGGGCCTCTCCTACGAGCAGTACTTC. This gives the protein CASSLAGLSYEQYF.